Detailed here is one T cell receptor beta chain. The antigen remains undetermined. The sample belongs to a study of cytomegalovirus exposure and HLA in healthy donors. Study findings and constraints: In a later analysis, most CMV-associated TCR beta chains appeared HLA-restricted. According to the study, roughly 160 TCR beta chains were cytomegalovirus-associated.

Trimming stripped 7 bases from V and 0 bases from J, with 13 bases between. The CDR3 sequence is 15 residues long. Germline V CDR1 and CDR2: LNHDA, SQIVND (reference sequence). With 60 Vbeta and 13 Jbeta primers, the PCR was carried out. The authors' processing: Later work found 80 million to 85 million unique TCR beta chains, with roughly 11 million shared. TCRdb's copy holds only in-frame clones and misses some; the assay was immunoSEQ multiplex PCR. Clonal size and the V and J genes are those of that table, whereas D and trimming came from the DNA. In all, the sample yields about 60,000 clones. This chain joins TRBV19 and TRBJ1-5; D uncertain. This clonotype originated in a man aged 50 or older in good health and CMV-seropositive. What was sequenced was PBMCs. The CDR3 loop is CASILRASSNQPQHF. The CDR3 DNA follows: TGTGCCAGTATTTTGAGGGCGAGTAGCAATCAGCCCCAGCATTTT.